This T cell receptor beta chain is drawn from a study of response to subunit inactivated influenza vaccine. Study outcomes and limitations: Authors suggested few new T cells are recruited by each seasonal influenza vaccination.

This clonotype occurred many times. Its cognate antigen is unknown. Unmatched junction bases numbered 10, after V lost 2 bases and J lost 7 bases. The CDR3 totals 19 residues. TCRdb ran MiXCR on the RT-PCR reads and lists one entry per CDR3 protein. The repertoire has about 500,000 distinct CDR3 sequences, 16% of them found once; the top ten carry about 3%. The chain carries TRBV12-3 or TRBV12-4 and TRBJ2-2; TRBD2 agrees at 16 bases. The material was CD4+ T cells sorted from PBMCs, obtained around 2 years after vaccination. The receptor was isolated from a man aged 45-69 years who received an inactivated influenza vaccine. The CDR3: CASSLPTGTSGRAIGELFF. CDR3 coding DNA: TGTGCCAGCAGTTTACCGACAGGGACTAGCGGGAGGGCCATCGGGGAGCTGTTTTTT.